This TCR beta chain was found in a study of blood T cell repertoires in COVID-19. Study details: The United States, Italy and Spain provided the acute and convalescent COVID-19 samples. T cells, B-cell-depleted T cells, or PBMCs supplied cDNA or gDNA.

Authors' data handling: Reference gene primer amplification yielded estimated nucleated cell counts. Profiling relied on immunoSEQ multiplex PCR, and the TCRdb table lists in-frame clones only, not all of them. V and J calls and clone size come straight from that table; D and trimming were deduced from the DNA. The profile covers a few hundred thousand clones, with 70% to 90% appearing a single time and over 5.5% taken by the ten largest. Followed over time, Seattle patients had been enrolled while infection was active. Germline lookup yields CDR1 SGHTA and CDR2 FQGNSA. The CDR3 length is 14 residues. V gave up 1 base and J gave up 5 bases; unmatched junction bases: 0.

The rearrangement uses TRBV7-2 and TRBJ2-2; 8 bases line up with TRBD2. Sequencing was performed on peripheral blood. This clonotype originated in a woman aged 45-65 years with COVID-19, enrolled during active disease. CDR3: CASSLGLATGELFF. CDR3 sequence (DNA): TGTGCCAGCAGCTTAGGACTAGCGACCGGGGAGCTGTTTTTT.